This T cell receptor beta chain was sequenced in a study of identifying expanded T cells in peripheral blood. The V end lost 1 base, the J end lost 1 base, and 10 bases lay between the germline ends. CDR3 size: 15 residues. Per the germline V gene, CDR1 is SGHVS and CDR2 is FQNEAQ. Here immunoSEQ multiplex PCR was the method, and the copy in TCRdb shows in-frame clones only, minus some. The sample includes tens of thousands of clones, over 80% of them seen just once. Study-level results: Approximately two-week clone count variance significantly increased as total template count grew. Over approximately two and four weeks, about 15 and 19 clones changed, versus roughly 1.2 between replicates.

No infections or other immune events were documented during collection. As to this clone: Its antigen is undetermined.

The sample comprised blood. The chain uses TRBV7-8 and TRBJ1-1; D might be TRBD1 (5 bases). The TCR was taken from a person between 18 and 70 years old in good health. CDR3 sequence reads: CASSLEGMRNTEAFF. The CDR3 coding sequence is TGTGCCAGCAGCTTAGAGGGGATGCGGAACACTGAAGCTTTCTTT.